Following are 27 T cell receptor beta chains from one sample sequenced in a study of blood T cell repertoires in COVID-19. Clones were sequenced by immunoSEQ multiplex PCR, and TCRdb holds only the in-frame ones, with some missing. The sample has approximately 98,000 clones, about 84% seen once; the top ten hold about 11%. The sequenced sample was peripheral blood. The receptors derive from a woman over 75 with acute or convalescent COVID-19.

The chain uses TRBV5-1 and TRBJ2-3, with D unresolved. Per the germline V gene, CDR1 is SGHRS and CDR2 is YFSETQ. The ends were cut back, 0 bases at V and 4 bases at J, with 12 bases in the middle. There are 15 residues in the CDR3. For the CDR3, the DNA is TGCGCCAGCAGCTTGGTTGGGCAGGCCCCAGATACGCAGTATTTT. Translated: CASSLVGQAPDTQYF.

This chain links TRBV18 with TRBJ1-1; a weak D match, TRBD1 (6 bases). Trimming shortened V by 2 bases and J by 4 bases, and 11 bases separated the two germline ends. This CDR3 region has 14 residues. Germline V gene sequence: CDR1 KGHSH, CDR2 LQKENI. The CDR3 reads CASSPEGVITEAFF. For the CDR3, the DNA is TGTGCCAGCTCACCAGAGGGGGTGATCACTGAAGCTTTCTTT.

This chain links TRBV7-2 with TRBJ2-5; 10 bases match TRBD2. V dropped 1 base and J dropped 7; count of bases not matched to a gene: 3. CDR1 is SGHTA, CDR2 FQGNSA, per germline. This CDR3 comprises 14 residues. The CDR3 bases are TGTGCCAGCAGCTTAGTCTTAGCGGGGGGGACCCAGTACTTC. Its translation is CASSLVLAGGTQYF. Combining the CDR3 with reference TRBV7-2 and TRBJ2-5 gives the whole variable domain GAGVSQSPSNKVTEKGKDVELRCDPISGHTALYWYRQSLGQGLEFLIYFQGNSAPDKSGLPSDRFSAERTGGSVSTLTIQRTQQEDSAVYLCASSLVLAGGTQYFGPGTRLLVL.

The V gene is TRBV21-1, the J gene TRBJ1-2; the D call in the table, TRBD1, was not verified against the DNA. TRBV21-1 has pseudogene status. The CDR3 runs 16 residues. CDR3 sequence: CASSQKRGDSCYGYTF. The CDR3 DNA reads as TGTGCCAGCAGCCAAAAAAGGGGGGACAGCTGCTATGGCTACACCTTC.

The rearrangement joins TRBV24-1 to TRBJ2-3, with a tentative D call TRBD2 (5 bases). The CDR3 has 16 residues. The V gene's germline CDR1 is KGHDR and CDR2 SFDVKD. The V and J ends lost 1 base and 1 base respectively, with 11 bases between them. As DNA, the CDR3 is TGTGCCACCAGTGATTTCGGGGAAGAGGGCACAGATACGCAGTATTTT. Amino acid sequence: CATSDFGEEGTDTQYF.

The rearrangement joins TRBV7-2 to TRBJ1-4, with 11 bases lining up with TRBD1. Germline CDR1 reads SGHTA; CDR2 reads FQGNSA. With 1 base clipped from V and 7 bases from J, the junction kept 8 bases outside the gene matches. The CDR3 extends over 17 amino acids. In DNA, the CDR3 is TGTGCCAGCAGCTTAGTGGGACAGGGGGGACGTGGTGAAAAACTGTTTTTT. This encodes CASSLVGQGGRGEKLFF.

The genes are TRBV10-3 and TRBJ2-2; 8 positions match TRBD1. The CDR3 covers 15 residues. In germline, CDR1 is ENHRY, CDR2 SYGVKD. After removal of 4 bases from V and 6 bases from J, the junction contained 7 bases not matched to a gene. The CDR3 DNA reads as TGTGCCATCAGTGCATCGACAGGGGCGGCCGGGGAGCTGTTTTTT. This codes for CAISASTGAAGELFF.

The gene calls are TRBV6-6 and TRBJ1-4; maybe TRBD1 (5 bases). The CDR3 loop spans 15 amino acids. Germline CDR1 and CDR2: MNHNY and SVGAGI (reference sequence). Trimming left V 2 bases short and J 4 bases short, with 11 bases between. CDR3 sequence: CASSYEGASNEKLFF. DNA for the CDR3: TGTGCCAGCAGTTACGAAGGGGCGAGTAATGAAAAACTGTTTTTT.

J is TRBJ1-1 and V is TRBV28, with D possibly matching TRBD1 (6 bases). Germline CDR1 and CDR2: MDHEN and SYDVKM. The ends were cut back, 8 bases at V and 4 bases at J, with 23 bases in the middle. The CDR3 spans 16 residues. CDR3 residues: CASPPRQGFISTEAFF. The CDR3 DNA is TGTGCCAGCCCTCCTCGGCAGGGGTTTATATCCACTGAAGCTTTCTTT.

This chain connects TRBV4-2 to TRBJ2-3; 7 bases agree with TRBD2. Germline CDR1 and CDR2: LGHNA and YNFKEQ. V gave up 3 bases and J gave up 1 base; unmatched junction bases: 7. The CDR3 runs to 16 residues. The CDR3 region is CASSQGGTGGTDTQYF. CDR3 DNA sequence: TGTGCCAGCAGCCAGGGGGGGACCGGTGGCACAGATACGCAGTATTTT.

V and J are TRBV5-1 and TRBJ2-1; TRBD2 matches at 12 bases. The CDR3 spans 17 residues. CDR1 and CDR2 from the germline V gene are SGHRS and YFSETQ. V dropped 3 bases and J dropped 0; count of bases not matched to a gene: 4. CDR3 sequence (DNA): TGCGCCAGCAGCTCACTAGCGGGGGGTTCCTCCTACAATGAGCAGTTCTTC. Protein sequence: CASSSLAGGSSYNEQFF.

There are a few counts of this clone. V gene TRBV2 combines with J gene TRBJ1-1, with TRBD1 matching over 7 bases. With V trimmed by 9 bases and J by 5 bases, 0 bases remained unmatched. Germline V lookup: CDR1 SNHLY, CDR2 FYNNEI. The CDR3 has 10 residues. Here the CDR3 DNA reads TGTGCCAGGGGACAGACTGAAGCTTTCTTT. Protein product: CARGQTEAFF.

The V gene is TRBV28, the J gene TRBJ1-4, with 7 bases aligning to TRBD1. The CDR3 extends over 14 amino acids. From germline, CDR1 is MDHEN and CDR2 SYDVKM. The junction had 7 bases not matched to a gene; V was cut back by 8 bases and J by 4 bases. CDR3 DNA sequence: TGTGCCAGCGGCGGGACAGCGATTAATGAAAAACTGTTTTTT. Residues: CASGGTAINEKLFF. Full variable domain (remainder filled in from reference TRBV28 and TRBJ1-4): DVKVTQSSRYLVKRTGEKVFLECVQDMDHENMFWYRQDPGLGLRLIYFSYDVKMKEKGDIPEGYSVSREKKERFSLILESASTNQTSMYLCASGGTAINEKLFFGSGTQLSVL.

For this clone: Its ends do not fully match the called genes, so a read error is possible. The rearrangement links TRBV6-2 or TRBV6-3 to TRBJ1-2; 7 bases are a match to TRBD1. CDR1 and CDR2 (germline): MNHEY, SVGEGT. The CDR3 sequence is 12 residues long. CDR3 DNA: TGTGCCAGCAGTTACCCCTCGGAGGGGACAGAGTTC. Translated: CASSYPSEGTEF.

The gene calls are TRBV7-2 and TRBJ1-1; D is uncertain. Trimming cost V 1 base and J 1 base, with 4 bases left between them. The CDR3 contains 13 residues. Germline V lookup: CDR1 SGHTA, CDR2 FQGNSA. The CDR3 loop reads CASSLGQNTEAFF. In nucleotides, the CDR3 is TGTGCCAGCAGCTTAGGTCAGAACACTGAAGCTTTCTTT.

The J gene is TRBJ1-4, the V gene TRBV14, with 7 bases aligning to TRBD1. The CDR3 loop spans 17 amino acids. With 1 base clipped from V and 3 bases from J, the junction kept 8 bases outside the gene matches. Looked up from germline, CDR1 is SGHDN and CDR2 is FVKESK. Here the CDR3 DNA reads TGTGCCAGCAGCCAAGGAGCAGGGGGTTTATCTAATGAAAAACTGTTTTTT. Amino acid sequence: CASSQGAGGLSNEKLFF.

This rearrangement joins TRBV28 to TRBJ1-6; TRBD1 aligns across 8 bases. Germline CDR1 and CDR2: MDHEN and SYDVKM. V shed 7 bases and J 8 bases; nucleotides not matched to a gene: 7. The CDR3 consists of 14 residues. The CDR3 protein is CASTPGGTYSPLHF. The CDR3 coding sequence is TGTGCCAGCACACCAGGGGGCACCTATTCACCCCTCCACTTT.

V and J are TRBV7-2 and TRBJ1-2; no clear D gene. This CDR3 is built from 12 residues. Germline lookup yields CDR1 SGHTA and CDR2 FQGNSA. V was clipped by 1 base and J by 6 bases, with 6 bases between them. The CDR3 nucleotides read TGTGCCAGCAGCTTAGTGCTAGATGGCTACACCTTC. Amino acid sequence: CASSLVLDGYTF.

The CDR3 nucleotides read TGTGCCAGCAGCTCCCCGACAGGGGGGTGGGATGGCTACACCTTC. Its protein is CASSSPTGGWDGYTF. The rearrangement links TRBV5-4 to TRBJ1-2, with 9 bases fitting TRBD1. The CDR3 contains 15 residues. V trimming: 3 bases; J trimming: 6 bases; junction bases outside the gene matches: 9. Germline V gene lookup returns CDR1 SGHNT and CDR2 YYREEE (reference sequence).

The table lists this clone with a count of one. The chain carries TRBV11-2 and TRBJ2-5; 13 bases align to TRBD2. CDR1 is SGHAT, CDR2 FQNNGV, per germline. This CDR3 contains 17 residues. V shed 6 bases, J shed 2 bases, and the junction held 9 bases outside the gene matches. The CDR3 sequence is CASRTSGGHSTQETQYF. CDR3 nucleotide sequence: TGTGCCAGCAGGACTAGCGGGGGGCATTCCACTCAAGAGACCCAGTACTTC. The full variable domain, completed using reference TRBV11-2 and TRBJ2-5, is EAGVAQSPRYKIIEKRQSVAFWCNPISGHATLYWYQQILGQGPKLLIQFQNNGVVDDSQLPKDRFSAERLKGVDSTLKIQPAKLEDSAVYLCASRTSGGHSTQETQYFGPGTRLLVL.

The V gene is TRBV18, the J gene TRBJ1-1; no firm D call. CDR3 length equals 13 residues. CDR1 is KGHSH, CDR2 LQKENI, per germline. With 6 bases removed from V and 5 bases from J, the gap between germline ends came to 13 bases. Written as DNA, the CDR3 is TGTGCCAGCTCCCAGTCAGGTTGGACTGAAGCTTTCTTT. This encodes CASSQSGWTEAFF. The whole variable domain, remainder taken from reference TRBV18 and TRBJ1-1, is NAGVMQNPRHLVRRRGQEARLRCSPMKGHSHVYWYRQLPEEGLKFMVYLQKENIIDESGMPKERFSAEFPKEGPSILRIQQVVRGDSAAYFCASSQSGWTEAFFGQGTRLTVV.

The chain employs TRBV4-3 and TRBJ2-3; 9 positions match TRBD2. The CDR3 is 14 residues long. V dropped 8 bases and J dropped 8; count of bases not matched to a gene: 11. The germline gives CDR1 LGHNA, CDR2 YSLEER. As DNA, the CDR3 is TGCGCCAGCGCTCGGACTAGCGCCGCGGCTACGCAGTATTTT. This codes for CASARTSAAATQYF.

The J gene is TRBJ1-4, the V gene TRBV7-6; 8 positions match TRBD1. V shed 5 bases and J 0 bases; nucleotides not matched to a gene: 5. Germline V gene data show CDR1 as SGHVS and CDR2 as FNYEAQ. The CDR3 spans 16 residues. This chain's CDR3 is CASSPLQGATNEKLFF. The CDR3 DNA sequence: TGTGCCAGCAGCCCCTTACAGGGGGCAACTAATGAAAAACTGTTTTTT. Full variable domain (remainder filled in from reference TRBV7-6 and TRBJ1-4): GAGVSQSPRYKVTKRGQDVALRCDPISGHVSLYWYRQALGQGPEFLTYFNYEAQQDKSGLPNDRFSAERPEGSISTLTIQRTEQRDSAMYRCASSPLQGATNEKLFFGSGTQLSVL.

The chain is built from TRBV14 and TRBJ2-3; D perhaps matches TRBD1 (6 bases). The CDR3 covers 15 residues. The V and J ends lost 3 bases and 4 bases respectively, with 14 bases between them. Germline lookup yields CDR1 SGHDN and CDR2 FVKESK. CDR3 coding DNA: TGTGCCAGCAGCCACTCCACAGGGCCGGCAGATACGCAGTATTTT. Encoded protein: CASSHSTGPADTQYF.

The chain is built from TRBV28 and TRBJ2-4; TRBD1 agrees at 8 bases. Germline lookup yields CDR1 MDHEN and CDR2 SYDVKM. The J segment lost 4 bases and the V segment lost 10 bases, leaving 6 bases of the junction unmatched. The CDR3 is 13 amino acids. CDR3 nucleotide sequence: TGTGCCACCTTCCGGACAGGGAAAAACATTCAGTACTTC. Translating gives CATFRTGKNIQYF.

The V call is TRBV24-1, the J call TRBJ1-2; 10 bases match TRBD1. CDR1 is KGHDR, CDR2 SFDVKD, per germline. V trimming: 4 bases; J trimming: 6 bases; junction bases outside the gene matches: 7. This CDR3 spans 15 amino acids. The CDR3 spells CATSEPGTGENGYTF. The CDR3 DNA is TGTGCCACCAGTGAACCCGGGACAGGGGAGAATGGCTACACCTTC.

The CDR3 here is CASSLAGGFTDTQYF. The DNA of the CDR3 is TGTGCCAGCAGTTTAGCGGGGGGCTTCACAGATACGCAGTATTTT. This chain links TRBV2 with TRBJ2-3; TRBD2 matches at 10 bases. This CDR3 is 15 amino acids long. The V and J ends lost 5 bases and 2 bases, in that order; junction bases with no gene match: 4. Germline lookup yields CDR1 SNHLY and CDR2 FYNNEI.